Listed here are 31 T cell receptor beta chains from one sample, sequenced in a study of cytomegalovirus exposure and HLA in healthy donors. 13 Jbeta primers and 60 Vbeta primers were used for the PCR. Here immunoSEQ multiplex PCR was the method, and the copy in TCRdb shows in-frame clones only, minus some. Found here are 38,000 or so clones; the top ten clones hold about 6.3%. The sequenced sample consisted of PBMCs. The receptors were gathered from a man younger than 40 in good health and CMV-seronegative.

The chain is built from TRBV4-3 and TRBJ2-7; 8 nucleotides line up with TRBD1. The CDR3 is 16 amino acids. Trimming cost V 0 bases and J 2 bases; bases outside gene matches: 6. Per the germline V gene, CDR1 is LGHNA and CDR2 is YSLEER. The DNA for the CDR3 is TGCGCCAGCAGCCAAGAATATCCACAGGGGGCCTACGAGCAGTACTTC. Translating gives CASSQEYPQGAYEQYF.

The chain is built from TRBV7-9 and TRBJ2-1, with 9 bases fitting TRBD2. The CDR3 sequence is 15 residues long. CDR1 and CDR2 from the germline V gene are SEHNR and FQNEAQ (reference sequence). The ends lost 3 bases at V and 4 bases at J; junction bases unmatched: 4. CDR3 DNA: TGTGCCAGCAGCTTCGGCGGGAGGGGATACAATGAGCAGTTCTTC. It is translated as CASSFGGRGYNEQFF.

The V and J genes are TRBV19 and TRBJ1-2; 12 nucleotides agree with TRBD1. The length of the CDR3 is 14 residues. Germline V gene data show CDR1 as LNHDA and CDR2 as SQIVND (reference sequence). The V gene end was trimmed by 5 bases and the J gene end by 5 bases; junction bases not matched to a gene: 3. In nucleotides, the CDR3 is TGTGCCAGTAGTGGGACAGGGGGCTATTATGGCTACACCTTC. As protein: CASSGTGGYYGYTF. The variable domain in full, with the rest retrieved from reference TRBV19 and TRBJ1-2, is DGGITQSPKYLFRKEGQNVTLSCEQNLNHDAMYWYRQDPGQGLRLIYYSQIVNDFQKGDIAEGYSVSREKKESFPLTVTSAQKNPTAFYLCASSGTGGYYGYTFGSGTRLTVV.

V usage is TRBV7-6 and J usage is TRBJ2-7; 8 nucleotides match TRBD1. CDR1 SGHVS and CDR2 FNYEAQ come from the germline V gene. The CDR3 contains 17 residues. Germline trimming cut 5 bases from V and 4 bases from J; bases unmatched to any gene: 16. The CDR3 region has the DNA TGTGCCAGCAGCCAAGAACGACAGGGGAAAATCGGGTACGAGCAGTACTTC. This codes for CASSQERQGKIGYEQYF.

V is TRBV4-2 and J is TRBJ2-7, with 8 positions matching TRBD2. The germline V gene encodes CDR1 LGHNA and CDR2 YNFKEQ. The CDR3 contains 15 residues. Trimming took 3 bases from V and 0 from J; bases not matched to a gene: 4. The CDR3, as DNA: TGTGCCAGCAGCCACCCCGGGACTAGCTCCTACGAGCAGTACTTC. It specifies CASSHPGTSSYEQYF.

The chain couples TRBV5-1 to TRBJ2-5; weak D call: TRBD1 (6 bases). V shed 3 bases and J shed 3 bases, with 9 bases lying between them. Germline V gene lookup returns CDR1 SGHRS and CDR2 YFSETQ. CDR3 size: 13 residues. CDR3 loop: CASSSRDKETQYF. For the CDR3, the DNA is TGCGCCAGCAGCTCCCGGGACAAAGAGACCCAGTACTTC. Supplemented by reference TRBV5-1 and TRBJ2-5, the full variable domain reads KAGVTQTPRYLIKTRGQQVTLSCSPISGHRSVSWYQQTPGQGLQFLFEYFSETQRNKGNFPGRFSGRQFSNSRSEMNVSTLELGDSALYLCASSSRDKETQYFGPGTRLLVL.

This chain links TRBV29-1 with TRBJ1-2, with 7 bases aligning to TRBD1. CDR3 length: 12 residues. Germline values: CDR1 SQVTM, CDR2 ANQGSEA. J lost 5 bases, V lost 7 bases, and 7 bases had no gene match. The CDR3 loop reads CSAATTGYGYTF. The CDR3 region has the DNA TGCAGCGCTGCGACGACAGGGTATGGCTACACCTTC.

The chain joins TRBV4-2 to TRBJ1-1; 7 positions agree with TRBD1. Germline V gene sequence: CDR1 LGHNA, CDR2 YNFKEQ. The CDR3 spans 18 residues. Unmatched junction bases numbered 12, after V lost 1 base and J lost 1 base. CDR3 protein: CASSQGTFTGAGNTEAFF. The CDR3, as DNA: TGTGCCAGCAGCCAAGGTACCTTCACAGGGGCAGGGAACACTGAAGCTTTCTTT.

The chain combines TRBV7-9 with TRBJ2-7; 9 nucleotides agree with TRBD1. Germline values: CDR1 SEHNR, CDR2 FQNEAQ (reference sequence). The CDR3 loop spans 19 amino acids. V was clipped by 1 base and J by 3 bases; unmatched bases: 16. For the CDR3, the DNA is TGTGCCAGCAGCTTAGGTAGGATTCTAACAGGGGGCTCAGACTACGAGCAGTACTTC. Translation gives CASSLGRILTGGSDYEQYF.

Regarding this clone: An end of the junction differs from the germline gene, which may be a read error. The chain employs TRBV5-1 and TRBJ1-6; the match to TRBD1 covers 9 bases. The CDR3 spans 16 residues. From germline, CDR1 is SGHRS and CDR2 YFSETQ. Here the CDR3 DNA reads TGCGCCAACAGCCCGGGACAGGGAAGGTCCTATTCACCCCTCCACTTT. It is translated as CANSPGQGRSYSPLHF.

This chain connects TRBV20-1 to TRBJ2-7; TRBD1 aligns across 8 bases. Trimming at V came to 7 bases and at J to 9 bases, leaving 5 bases not matched to a gene. The CDR3 length is 10 residues. Germline V gives CDR1 DFQATT, CDR2 SNEGSKA (reference sequence). The CDR3 DNA reads as TGCAGTGACTGGGACAGGAGGCAGTACTTC. Its translation: CSDWDRRQYF.

The V call is TRBV30, the J call TRBJ1-1; no clear D gene. The V gene lost 0 bases and the J gene lost 1 base, with 6 bases spanning the gap. The CDR3 is 13 residues long. Germline V CDR1 and CDR2: GTSNPN, SVGIG (reference sequence). CDR3 loop: CAWSVAKNTEAFF. CDR3 nucleotides: TGTGCCTGGAGTGTTGCTAAGAACACTGAAGCTTTCTTT.

V and J are TRBV7-6 and TRBJ1-2; 7 nucleotides agree with TRBD1. V lost 5 bases and J lost 2; bases outside the gene matches: 11. The CDR3 spans 16 residues. CDR1 is SGHVS and CDR2 is FNYEAQ in the germline V gene. CDR3 nucleotides: TGTGCCAGCAGCCCATCAAACCTAGGGGGCAACTATGGCTACACCTTC. Protein: CASSPSNLGGNYGYTF.

CDR3 bases: TGTGCCAGCAGCCTGCGGGACAGGTGGCCGCTGGGGGTCGGGGAAAACATTCAGTACTTC. Translation gives CASSLRDRWPLGVGENIQYF. The V gene is TRBV7-8, the J gene TRBJ2-4; the match to TRBD1 covers 8 bases. The CDR3 runs to 20 residues. Germline V gene data show CDR1 as SGHVS and CDR2 as FQNEAQ. V shed 5 bases and J 5 bases; nucleotides not matched to a gene: 23.

V usage is TRBV7-2 and J usage is TRBJ1-2; TRBD1 matches 7 bases. Germline CDR1 SGHTA, CDR2 FQGNSA. This CDR3 spans 14 amino acids. V lost 2 bases, J lost 3 bases, and 3 bases stayed unmatched. As DNA, the CDR3 is TGTGCCAGCAGCTTACCGGGGACAGACTATGGCTACACCTTC. Its protein is CASSLPGTDYGYTF.

The chain employs TRBV6-6 and TRBJ2-1; tentatively, D is TRBD1 (6 bases). CDR1 and CDR2 from the germline V gene are MNHNY and SVGAGI (reference sequence). Between the trimmed V and J ends, which lost 5 bases and 0 bases, there was a span of 14 bases. There are 16 residues in the CDR3. The CDR3 reads CASSATGRSSYNEQFF. DNA of the CDR3: TGTGCCAGCAGTGCGACAGGTAGGAGCTCCTACAATGAGCAGTTCTTC.

Comment on this clone: Mismatch with germline at one junction end may stem from a read error. This sequence joins TRBV7-7 and TRBJ1-2, with 8 bases aligning to TRBD1. The CDR3 loop spans 15 amino acids. Germline CDR1 and CDR2: SSHAT and FNYEAQ (reference sequence). For the CDR3, the DNA is TGTGCTAGCAGCTCCGATCGACAGGGGCGACCTGGCTACACCTTC. It translates to CASSSDRQGRPGYTF.

The V gene is TRBV7-9, the J gene TRBJ2-1; 9 bases match TRBD1. CDR1 and CDR2 (germline): SEHNR, FQNEAQ (reference sequence). The trim removed 2 bases at V and 6 bases at J, leaving 8 bases unmatched. The CDR3 is 16 amino acids. This CDR3 is CASSLILGQGTNEQFF. The CDR3 coding sequence is TGTGCCAGCAGCTTAATTTTGGGACAGGGAACCAATGAGCAGTTCTTC.

This CDR3 reads CASSQLTGGDQPQHF. The DNA of the CDR3 is TGCGCCAGCAGCCAACTAACAGGGGGGGATCAGCCCCAGCATTTT. The rearrangement uses TRBV4-3 and TRBJ1-5; TRBD1 matches 8 bases. This CDR3 spans 15 amino acids. CDR1 and CDR2 (germline): LGHNA, YSLEER. V was pared by 2 bases and J by 5 bases, with 5 bases of the junction left unmatched.

Worth noting for this clone: One junction end disagrees with the germline gene, perhaps due to a read error. This chain connects TRBV4-1 to TRBJ2-7; D not resolved. The germline gives CDR1 MGHRA, CDR2 YSYEKL. The CDR3 sequence is 12 residues long. CDR3 DNA sequence: TGCGCCAGCAGCCAAGACTCCCACGAGCAGTACTTC. Its translation is CASSQDSHEQYF.

The rearrangement links TRBV9 to TRBJ2-3; 10 nucleotides align to TRBD1. The CDR3 length is 18 residues. CDR1 SGDLS and CDR2 YYNGEE come from the germline V gene. The V gene end was trimmed by 1 base and the J gene end by 2 bases; junction bases not matched to a gene: 10. Written as DNA, the CDR3 is TGTGCCAGCAGCGTATCTTGGAGGGGACAGGGGTTCACAGATACGCAGTATTTT. It codes for CASSVSWRGQGFTDTQYF.

The chain couples TRBV5-8 to TRBJ2-1; 8 bases agree with TRBD1. V shed 2 bases, J shed 3 bases, and the junction held 4 bases outside the gene matches. Looked up from germline, CDR1 is SGHTS and CDR2 is YDEGEE. This CDR3 spans 15 amino acids. This chain's CDR3 is CASSFQGANYNEQFF. CDR3 nucleotides: TGTGCCAGCAGCTTCCAGGGGGCGAACTACAATGAGCAGTTCTTC.

V gene TRBV11-2 combines with J gene TRBJ2-7; a possible D gene is TRBD1 (5 bases). V was cut by 5 bases and J by 3 bases, with 14 bases left in between. The CDR3 totals 14 residues. Germline CDR1 SGHAT, CDR2 FQNNGV. The CDR3 nucleotides are TGTGCCAGCAGCCCGGACACCTACGACTACGAGCAGTACTTC. Amino acid sequence: CASSPDTYDYEQYF.

This chain joins TRBV14 and TRBJ2-2; 8 positions match TRBD2. The CDR3 has 18 residues. CDR1 is SGHDN and CDR2 is FVKESK in the germline V gene. The trim removed 4 bases at V and 8 bases at J, leaving 18 bases unmatched. The CDR3: CASSRILPGLEPEGELFF. In DNA form, the CDR3 reads TGTGCCAGCAGCCGAATCTTACCGGGACTAGAACCTGAAGGGGAGCTGTTTTTT.

This chain connects TRBV10-1 to TRBJ2-7; D possibly corresponds to TRBD1 (5 bases). The ends were cut back, 3 bases at V and 2 bases at J, with 17 bases in the middle. The CDR3 runs to 16 residues. Germline values: CDR1 WNHNN, CDR2 SYGVQD (reference sequence). CDR3 sequence reads: CASSERQGIDTYEQYF. The CDR3 nucleotides are TGCGCCAGCAGTGAACGGCAGGGTATTGATACCTACGAGCAGTACTTC.

The chain has TRBV4-3 and TRBJ2-1; the match to TRBD2 covers 12 bases. This CDR3 is built from 16 residues. In germline, CDR1 is LGHNA, CDR2 YSLEER. The trim removed 0 bases at V and 4 bases at J, leaving 1 base unmatched. CDR3 sequence (DNA): TGCGCCAGCAGCCAAGATCTAGCGGGGGGGTACAATGAGCAGTTCTTC. Protein sequence: CASSQDLAGGYNEQFF.

The chain combines TRBV18 with TRBJ1-4; a weak D match, TRBD1 (6 bases). The CDR3 runs to 15 residues. Germline values: CDR1 KGHSH, CDR2 LQKENI. V lost 1 base and J lost 3, with 9 bases in between. CDR3 sequence: CASSPRTGPNEKLFF. The DNA of the CDR3 is TGTGCCAGCTCACCACGTACAGGGCCTAATGAAAAACTGTTTTTT.

This chain connects TRBV4-2 to TRBJ2-1; TRBD1 matches 7 bases. Germline CDR1 is LGHNA and CDR2 is YNFKEQ. The CDR3 length is 17 residues. Losses at the gene ends were 1 base for V and 0 bases for J; bases not matched to a gene: 6. In nucleotides, the CDR3 is TGTGCCAGCAGCCAAGCCCCGGGACAGAACTCCTACAATGAGCAGTTCTTC. It specifies CASSQAPGQNSYNEQFF.

The J gene is TRBJ1-1, the V gene TRBV13, with no clear D. Trimming shortened V by 1 base and J by 3 bases, and 6 bases separated the two germline ends. Per the germline V gene, CDR1 is PRHDT and CDR2 is FYEKMQ (reference sequence). The CDR3 loop spans 13 amino acids. The CDR3 loop is CASSLVSDTEAFF. CDR3 sequence (DNA): TGTGCCAGCAGCTTAGTGTCGGACACTGAAGCTTTCTTT.

V and J are TRBV7-9 and TRBJ1-2; 9 bases agree with TRBD1. This CDR3 is built from 14 residues. Germline-derived CDR1 and CDR2 are SEHNR and FQNEAQ (reference sequence). With V trimmed by 6 bases and J by 6 bases, 8 bases remained unmatched. Here the CDR3 reads CASSGTGISHGYTF. The CDR3 nucleotides read TGTGCCAGCAGTGGGACAGGGATTAGCCATGGCTACACCTTC.

This chain links TRBV29-1 with TRBJ2-7; 10 nucleotides agree with TRBD1. The CDR3 is 14 residues long. V gave up 1 base and J gave up 0 bases; unmatched junction bases: 0. The germline CDR1 and CDR2 sequences are SQVTM and ANQGSEA. This chain's CDR3 is CSVEGTGGSYEQYF. CDR3 nucleotides: TGCAGCGTTGAAGGGACAGGGGGCTCCTACGAGCAGTACTTC.